The 22 T cell receptor beta chains below come from one sample, sequenced in a study of cytomegalovirus exposure and HLA in healthy donors. Primers: 60 Vbeta forward and 13 Jbeta reverse. Method: immunoSEQ multiplex PCR; TCRdb's copy keeps in-frame clones and lacks some. Among nearly 200,000 clones listed, 82% were seen once. The sequencing input was PBMCs. The receptors come from a boy under 10 years old in good health and CMV-seronegative.

The CDR3 DNA follows: TGTGCCAGCAGCAGGGACAGGGGGGACTATGGCTACACCTTC. It translates to CASSRDRGDYGYTF. V is TRBV13 and J is TRBJ1-2, with TRBD1 matching over 11 bases. J gave up 3 bases and V 5 bases, and 2 bases lay outside the gene matches. The germline CDR1 and CDR2 sequences are PRHDT and FYEKMQ (reference sequence). This CDR3 comprises 14 residues.

Only a few counts were recorded for this clone. V is TRBV7-9 and J is TRBJ2-3, with a possible D match to TRBD1 (5 bases). Germline V gene data show CDR1 as SEHNR and CDR2 as FQNEAQ (reference sequence). The V gene lost 5 bases and the J gene lost 0 bases, with 6 bases spanning the gap. The CDR3 sequence is 13 residues long. CDR3 protein: CASSQGSTDTQYF. As DNA, the CDR3 is TGTGCCAGCAGCCAGGGTAGCACAGATACGCAGTATTTT. The complete variable domain, with remaining parts taken from reference TRBV7-9 and TRBJ2-3, reads DTGVSQNPRHKITKRGQNVTFRCDPISEHNRLYWYRQTLGQGPEFLTYFQNEAQLEKSRLLSDRFSAERPKGSFSTLEIQRTEQGDSAMYLCASSQGSTDTQYFGPGTRLTVL.

The V call is TRBV25-1, the J call TRBJ1-2; 10 nucleotides align to TRBD1. Trimming removed 1 base from V and 3 bases from J; junction bases left unmatched: 2. The CDR3 runs to 15 residues. Germline V gene data show CDR1 as MGHDK and CDR2 as SYGVNS. As DNA, the CDR3 is TGTGCCAGCAGTGAATCGACAGGGGGCTACTATGGCTACACCTTC. Its translation: CASSESTGGYYGYTF.

The rearrangement links TRBV7-2 to TRBJ1-1; D gene uncertain. CDR1 and CDR2 from the germline V gene are SGHTA and FQGNSA. This CDR3 contains 17 residues. The germline V and J ends were trimmed by 1 base and 5 bases, with 20 bases remaining between them. In DNA form, the CDR3 reads TGTGCCAGCAGCTTAGGTACCGCGGGGAGAGCACGAACTGAAGCTTTCTTT. Its translation is CASSLGTAGRARTEAFF. The full variable domain, completed using reference TRBV7-2 and TRBJ1-1, is GAGVSQSPSNKVTEKGKDVELRCDPISGHTALYWYRQSLGQGLEFLIYFQGNSAPDKSGLPSDRFSAERTGGSVSTLTIQRTQQEDSAVYLCASSLGTAGRARTEAFFGQGTRLTVV.

The chain has TRBV2 and TRBJ2-7; 7 bases match TRBD1. The CDR3 loop spans 15 amino acids. Germline V gives CDR1 SNHLY, CDR2 FYNNEI. J was trimmed by 4 bases and V by 7 bases; bases with no gene match: 13. The CDR3 spells CASILRDSITYEQYF. DNA for the CDR3: TGTGCCAGCATCCTCCGGGACAGCATCACGTACGAGCAGTACTTC. Based on the CDR3 plus reference TRBV2 and TRBJ2-7, the full variable domain is EPEVTQTPSHQVTQMGQEVILRCVPISNHLYFYWYRQILGQKVEFLVSFYNNEISEKSEIFDDQFSVERPDGSNFTLKIRSTKLEDSAMYFCASILRDSITYEQYFGPGTRLTVT.

This chain links TRBV5-8 with TRBJ1-6, with 8 bases aligning to TRBD1. CDR3 length: 15 residues. From germline, CDR1 is SGHTS and CDR2 YDEGEE. Trimming at V came to 4 bases and at J to 5 bases, leaving 5 bases not matched to a gene. The CDR3 loop is CASSPRTGHNSPLHF. CDR3 DNA sequence: TGTGCCAGCAGCCCTCGGACAGGGCATAATTCACCCCTCCACTTT.

The CDR3 DNA reads TGTGCCACCAGCAAACGGCAGGGGGCTGAGGTCAATCAGCCCCAGCATTTT. This sequence encodes CATSKRQGAEVNQPQHF. The J gene is TRBJ1-5, the V gene TRBV15; TRBD1 aligns across 8 bases. The CDR3 has 17 amino acids. V dropped 4 bases and J dropped 3; count of bases not matched to a gene: 11. CDR1 and CDR2 (germline): LNHNV, YYDKDF (reference sequence).

This chain uses TRBV15 with TRBJ1-1; 7 bases map to TRBD1. CDR3 length: 15 amino acids. J gave up 6 bases and V 0 bases, and 7 bases lay outside the gene matches. Germline assignment: CDR1 LNHNV and CDR2 YYDKDF (reference sequence). The CDR3 spells CATSRDLTGTAEAFF. CDR3 sequence (DNA): TGTGCCACCAGCAGAGACTTGACAGGGACGGCTGAAGCTTTCTTT.

The V call is TRBV19, the J call TRBJ1-2, with D uncertain. The CDR3 loop spans 13 amino acids. V shed 5 bases and J shed 4 bases, with 11 bases lying between them. Germline V CDR1 and CDR2: LNHDA, SQIVND (reference sequence). This chain's CDR3 is CASSYSETYGYTF. The CDR3 region has the DNA TGTGCCAGTAGTTATTCGGAGACCTATGGCTACACCTTC.

The chain is built from TRBV10-3 and TRBJ2-7, with a weak D call TRBD1 (7 bases). The CDR3 has 16 amino acids. Trimming pared 6 bases from V and 6 bases from J, leaving 24 bases between. Per germline, CDR1 ENHRY and CDR2 SYGVKD. The CDR3 coding sequence is TGTGCCATCAGGGGGGGTGGAGGGGGCGTTGGTCGCGAGCAGTACTTC. Translating it yields CAIRGGGGGVGREQYF.

V is TRBV6-5 and J is TRBJ1-1, with D perhaps matching TRBD1 (5 bases). The CDR3 is 15 amino acids. V lost 0 bases and J lost 0, with 8 bases in between. Germline CDR1 is MNHEY and CDR2 is SVGAGI. CDR3 region: CASSYSGGMNTEAFF. The CDR3 nucleotides read TGTGCCAGCAGTTACTCGGGGGGAATGAACACTGAAGCTTTCTTT.

The rearrangement links TRBV18 to TRBJ2-5, with 13 bases identical to TRBD2. This CDR3 comprises 14 residues. Germline CDR1 reads KGHSH; CDR2 reads LQKENI. The ends lost 4 bases at V and 11 bases at J; junction bases unmatched: 7. The CDR3 nucleotides are TGTGCCAGCTCACGAGGACTAGCGGGGGATCAACAGTACTTC. Residues: CASSRGLAGDQQYF.

This chain joins TRBV18 and TRBJ1-4; possibly TRBD1 for D (5 bases). V gave up 1 base and J gave up 0 bases, with 15 bases separating them. Germline CDR1 KGHSH, CDR2 LQKENI. This CDR3 is built from 18 residues. The CDR3 is CASSPLRLTAPTNEKLFF. CDR3 DNA: TGTGCCAGCTCACCACTGAGGTTGACAGCCCCAACTAATGAAAAACTGTTTTTT.

The genes are TRBV5-4 and TRBJ2-5; D is ambiguous. CDR1 and CDR2 (germline): SGHNT, YYREEE (reference sequence). The CDR3 is made up of 12 amino acids. Trimming shortened V by 5 bases and J by 5 bases, and 10 bases separated the two germline ends. The CDR3 region has the DNA TGTGCCAGCAGTCCTACGCCCGAGACCCAGTACTTC. This encodes CASSPTPETQYF.

This chain uses TRBV29-1 with TRBJ1-1; D ambiguous. Trimming removed 2 bases at V and 0 bases at J, with 10 bases between. Germline V gene sequence: CDR1 SQVTM, CDR2 ANQGSEA. CDR3 length: 14 residues. The CDR3 loop reads CSVESLLVNTEAFF. CDR3 sequence (DNA): TGCAGCGTTGAATCACTACTCGTGAACACTGAAGCTTTCTTT.

The chain recombines TRBV4-1 with TRBJ1-5; possible D gene TRBD1, 6 bases. The CDR3 is 14 amino acids. V was pared by 4 bases and J by 1 base, with 8 bases between. Germline CDR1 MGHRA, CDR2 YSYEKL. Written as DNA, the CDR3 is TGCGCCAGCAGCCGCACAGGGAGCAATCAGCCCCAGCATTTT. Translated, it gives CASSRTGSNQPQHF.

The chain couples TRBV5-1 to TRBJ2-1; D not resolved. Trimming pared 0 bases from V and 1 base from J, leaving 8 bases between. Germline V lookup: CDR1 SGHRS, CDR2 YFSETQ. This CDR3 spans 15 amino acids. This CDR3 is CASSLERGSYNEQFF. In DNA form, the CDR3 reads TGCGCCAGCAGCTTGGAACGCGGTTCCTACAATGAGCAGTTCTTC.

In its sample, this clone was seen once. The chain joins TRBV6-1 to TRBJ1-5, with D uncertain. Deletions cut 1 base from V and 11 bases from J, with 6 bases between. The CDR3 spans 11 residues. The germline V gene has CDR1 MNHNS and CDR2 SASEGT. The CDR3 DNA sequence: TGTGCCAGCAGTGAAGGTCCGGCCCAGCATTTT. As protein: CASSEGPAQHF.

The rearrangement links TRBV19 to TRBJ1-2; possible D gene TRBD1, 5 bases. The CDR3 covers 14 residues. The germline V gene encodes CDR1 LNHDA and CDR2 SQIVND (reference sequence). V lost 6 bases and J 0 bases, leaving 11 bases between the germline ends. The CDR3 nucleotides are TGTGCCAGTAGGTCGACAGACCCTAACTATGGCTACACCTTC. Its protein product is CASRSTDPNYGYTF.

The chain employs TRBV2 and TRBJ2-7, with TRBD1 matching 7 bases. The V segment lost 6 bases and the J segment 1 base; nucleotides outside the gene matches: 3. Per the germline V gene, CDR1 is SNHLY and CDR2 is FYNNEI. CDR3 length: 13 residues. The CDR3 loop reads CASRDRKSYEQYF. The CDR3 nucleotides read TGTGCCAGCAGGGACAGGAAGTCCTACGAGCAGTACTTC.

This clone has just one count. The chain is built from TRBV19 and TRBJ2-3; 9 bases map to TRBD2. Germline V CDR1 and CDR2: LNHDA, SQIVND (reference sequence). This CDR3 has 15 amino acids. With V trimmed by 3 bases and J by 4 bases, 5 bases remained unmatched. CDR3 DNA sequence: TGTGCCAGTAGTATGCTTGCGGGGGGGCCAGATACGCAGTATTTT. Encoded protein: CASSMLAGGPDTQYF.

This clone was recorded once. The rearrangement links TRBV4-2 to TRBJ2-3; 11 nucleotides agree with TRBD2. The CDR3 length is 17 residues. After removal of 1 base from V and 1 base from J, the junction contained 4 bases not matched to a gene. The V gene's germline CDR1 is LGHNA and CDR2 YNFKEQ. CDR3 protein: CASSQAPGLAGTDTQYF. Here the CDR3 DNA reads TGTGCCAGCAGCCAAGCACCGGGACTAGCGGGCACAGATACGCAGTATTTT.